The 10 T cell receptor beta chains below all came from one sample that was sequenced in a study of CD8+ T cells in alopecia areata. Extracted RNA was reverse transcribed, and the resulting cDNA served as sequencing template. The table came from immunoSEQ multiplex PCR; TCRdb's copy has only in-frame clones and leaves some out. The sample consists of a few hundred thousand clones, about 56% of them appearing once. Material for sequencing was CD8+ T cells sorted from blood. These receptors all stem from a human donor in good health.

The chain combines TRBV4-1 with TRBJ1-6; D remains ambiguous. The V end lost 0 bases, the J end lost 7 bases, and 13 bases lay between the germline ends. The CDR3 length is 16 residues. Germline V gene data show CDR1 as MGHRA and CDR2 as YSYEKL. The CDR3 sequence: CASSQETSYPNSPLHF. The CDR3 region has the DNA TGCGCCAGCAGCCAAGAAACTTCCTATCCCAATTCACCCCTCCACTTT.

This chain's CDR3 is CSVRMSQGYTGELFF. The CDR3 bases are TGCAGCGTGCGAATGTCTCAGGGTTACACCGGGGAGCTGTTTTTT. V usage is TRBV29-1 and J usage is TRBJ2-2; a weak D match, TRBD1 (5 bases). Germline V gene data show CDR1 as SQVTM and CDR2 as ANQGSEA. This CDR3 has 15 residues. Trimming removed 6 bases at V and 3 bases at J, with 17 bases between.

CDR3 DNA: TGTGCCAGCAGCTTGGCCAACTTTCGGGACACGGATTATGGCTACACCTTC. This translates into CASSLANFRDTDYGYTF. The chain is built from TRBV5-4 and TRBJ1-2, with D possibly being TRBD1 (6 bases). The CDR3 loop spans 17 amino acids. V shed 0 bases and J shed 5 bases, with 20 bases lying between them. Germline V gene sequence: CDR1 SGHNT, CDR2 YYREEE (reference sequence).

The chain couples TRBV30 to TRBJ1-4; tentative D call: TRBD1 (5 bases). Deletions cut 8 bases from V and 7 bases from J, with 14 bases between. The CDR3 consists of 12 residues. CDR1 is GTSNPN and CDR2 is SVGIG in the germline V gene (reference sequence). The DNA for the CDR3 is TGTGCCCGCCGGGGGGTGGGTGAAAAACTGTTTTTT. Its translation is CARRGVGEKLFF.

This chain links TRBV7-8 with TRBJ2-7, with 8 nucleotides matching TRBD2. The germline V gene encodes CDR1 SGHVS and CDR2 FQNEAQ. Trimming cost V 3 bases and J 7 bases; bases outside gene matches: 11. This CDR3 comprises 15 residues. Written as DNA, the CDR3 is TGTGCCAGCAGCTTTCGAAGCGGGGGTGGCTATGAGCAGTACTTC. Its translation is CASSFRSGGGYEQYF.

The J gene is TRBJ2-1, the V gene TRBV5-1, with TRBD2 identical over 7 bases. The germline V gene has CDR1 SGHRS and CDR2 YFSETQ. This CDR3 has 13 residues. Trimming at V came to 3 bases and at J to 6 bases, leaving 3 bases not matched to a gene. The CDR3 loop reads CASSWGGVNEQFF. The CDR3 DNA reads as TGCGCCAGCAGCTGGGGGGGAGTCAATGAGCAGTTCTTC.

V gene TRBV2 combines with J gene TRBJ2-7; 9 bases are a match to TRBD1. Germline trimming cut 10 bases from V and 3 bases from J; bases unmatched to any gene: 19. Germline CDR1 reads SNHLY; CDR2 reads FYNNEI. CDR3 size: 17 residues. CDR3 amino acids: CAITGMGDRVLGYEQYF. The CDR3 nucleotides read TGTGCCATCACGGGAATGGGGGACAGGGTTTTGGGCTACGAGCAGTACTTC.

V usage is TRBV6-5 and J usage is TRBJ1-5; no firm D call. Trimming removed 6 bases at V and 0 bases at J, with 6 bases between. The CDR3 is made up of 13 amino acids. Germline-derived CDR1 and CDR2 are MNHEY and SVGAGI. The CDR3 DNA is TGTGCCAGCAGGAGGAGTAGCAATCAGCCCCAGCATTTT. This gives the protein CASRRSSNQPQHF.

The chain links TRBV6-1 to TRBJ2-2, with no clear D. CDR3 length: 13 amino acids. V lost 4 bases, J lost 8 bases, and 11 bases lay in between. The germline V gene has CDR1 MNHNS and CDR2 SASEGT. Written as DNA, the CDR3 is TGTGCCAGCAGTGGATGGACGGCGGGGGAGCTGTTTTTT. Translating it yields CASSGWTAGELFF.

This clone was detected a few times. The gene calls are TRBV19 and TRBJ2-7; D might be TRBD2 (6 bases). V was pared by 8 bases and J by 2 bases, with 16 bases between. Germline loops: CDR1 LNHDA, CDR2 SQIVND (reference sequence). The CDR3 extends over 14 amino acids. CDR3 coding DNA: TGTGCCAGTGGAGCGGGCGGAGGAGCCTACGAGCAGTACTTC. It codes for CASGAGGGAYEQYF.